Listed below are T cell receptor beta chains from one sample, sequenced in a study of cytomegalovirus exposure and HLA in healthy donors. Sequencing was performed with immunoSEQ multiplex PCR; in TCRdb, only in-frame clones are kept and a portion is missing. The sample consists of 100,000 to 150,000 clones, roughly 72% of them appearing once. Sample: PBMCs. The source is a woman aged 45-65 years in good health and CMV-seronegative. Both conserved end residues are part of each CDR3. A D gene is named only where the DNA matches it firmly. Clone sizes are given selectively: once, few, many, or a class where the clone is expanded.

>TRBJ1-2|TRBD1|TRBV7-2|.
TGTGCCAGCAGCCCTCAGGGGGCCGGGGACACGCGCGGCACCTTC
CASSPQGAGDTRGTF
>TRBJ2-3|.|TRBV30|.
TGTGCCTGGAGTGAGCAAGATACGCAGTATTTT
CAWSEQDTQYF
>TRBJ2-1|.|TRBV7-2|.
TGTGCCAGCAGCCGAATTGTACGGAGGAATGAGCAGTTCTTC
CASSRIVRRNEQFF
>TRBJ1-3|.|TRBV19|.
TGTGCCAGTAGTATGAGGACAGCCTCTGGAAACACCATATATTTT
CASSMRTASGNTIYF
>TRBJ2-7|.|TRBV30|.
TGTGCCTGGACTAGCAGCTACGAGCAGTACTTC
CAWTSSYEQYF
>TRBJ2-3|TRBD2|TRBV29-1|.
TGCAGCGTTGAACGAGCGGGAGGGACAGATACGCAGTATTTT
CSVERAGGTDTQYF
>TRBJ2-5|.|TRBV6-5|.
TGTGCCAGCAGAGAACAGGGTAGGGAGACCCAGTACTTC
CASREQGRETQYF
>TRBJ1-1|TRBD1|TRBV30|.
TGTGCCTGCCGACAGGGGATGAACACTGAAGCTTTCTTT
CACRQGMNTEAFF
>TRBJ2-6|.|TRBV6-5|few
TGTGCCAGCAGCCGGGAGTCCAACGTCCTGACTTTC
CASSRESNVLTF
>TRBJ2-7|.|TRBV25-1|.
TGTGCCAGCAGTGAATTGATAGCCACTGTAAGCTACGAGCAGTACTTC
CASSELIATVSYEQYF
>TRBJ1-2|TRBD1|TRBV27|.
TGTGCCAGCAGTCCCGACCCACAGGGGAACTATGGCTACACCTTC
CASSPDPQGNYGYTF
>TRBJ1-1|.|TRBV9|.
TGTGCCAGCAGCGCGAGGGGGTCTACCAACTCCTTGAACACTGAAGCTTTCTTT
CASSARGSTNSLNTEAFF
>TRBJ1-5|TRBD1|TRBV28|once
TGTGCCAGCAGGGCATTCGGGACAGGCTTCAATCAGCCCCAGCATTTT
CASRAFGTGFNQPQHF
>TRBJ1-1|TRBD1|TRBV25-1|.
TGTGCCAGCAGAGAGACAGGGGTCATGAACACTGAAGCTTTCTTT
CASRETGVMNTEAFF
>TRBJ2-1|.|TRBV6-1|once
TGTGCCAGCAGTGAACAGACAGGATGGGTGTTCTTC
CASSEQTGWVFF
>TRBJ2-2|TRBD2|TRBV5-4|few
TGTGCCAGCAGCCCCGGGGGGGGCCGGACCGGGGAGCTGTTTTTT
CASSPGGGRTGELFF
>TRBJ1-4|TRBD1|TRBV9|.
TGTGCCAGCAGCGTAGGTGGTCCTACCAGGGGGCTGAATGAAAAACTGTTTTTT
CASSVGGPTRGLNEKLFF
>TRBJ2-7|.|TRBV21-1|once
TGTGCCAGCAGCAAAAAGAGGGAGCAGTACTTC
CASSKKREQYF
>TRBJ2-3|TRBD2|TRBV15|.
TGTGCCACCAGCAGAGTTCTAGCGGGTAGCACAGATACGCAGTATTTT
CATSRVLAGSTDTQYF
>TRBJ1-5|.|TRBV5-1|.
TGCGCCAGCAGCTTTGGACAGAGCAATCAGCCCCAGCATTTT
CASSFGQSNQPQHF
>TRBJ1-1|TRBD1|TRBV6-1|.
TGTGCCAGCAGTGGACAGGGTTACACTGAAGCTTTCTTT
CASSGQGYTEAFF
>TRBJ1-1|.|TRBV25-1|.
TGTGCCAGCAGTGAAAGTCCAGGAGAAGCTTTCTTT
CASSESPGEAFF
>TRBJ2-2|.|TRBV7-3|few
TGTGCCACCTCTAGGATTGCTAACACCGGGGAGCTGTTTTTT
CATSRIANTGELFF